This passage covers 17 T cell receptor beta chains from one sample sequenced in a study of CXCR3-negative and CXCR3-positive naive CD8 T cells. Study findings and constraints: Compared with CXCR3-negative naive cells, CXCR3-positive naive cells showed more hydrophobic TRB CDR3s.

Libraries of TRB cDNA were made by 5' RACE and carried UMIs. TCRdb derives one entry per CDR3 protein from the 5' RACE reads, leaving out DNA. The sample has over 95,000 distinct CDR3 sequences. For these TCRs, the target antigens are not known. The sequenced material came from naive CXCR3+ CD8+ T cells from blood. Subset of the sample: CD45RO-CCR7+CD27+CD95- naive CD8+ T cells expressing CXCR3 (TNR3+). All receptors derive from a human donor in good health. Some clones in this sample may be carry-over from other donors' samples.

The gene calls are TRBV29-1 and TRBJ2-5. The CDR3 covers 13 residues. Per the germline V gene, CDR1 is SQVTM and CDR2 is ANQGSEA. The CDR3 sequence: CSVDYLDQETQYF.

The chain joins TRBV29-1 to TRBJ1-4. CDR3 length: 14 amino acids. Per germline, CDR1 SQVTM and CDR2 ANQGSEA. The CDR3 reads CSVEDGATNEKLFF. The complete variable domain, with remaining parts taken from reference TRBV29-1 and TRBJ1-4, reads SAVISQKPSRDICQRGTSLTIQCQVDSQVTMMFWYRQQPGQSLTLIATANQGSEATYESGFVIDKFPISRPNLTFSTLTVSNMSPEDSSIYLCSVEDGATNEKLFFGSGTQLSVL.

The chain couples TRBV29-1 to TRBJ2-3; TCRdb's D gene call, TRBD1, goes unchecked for lack of DNA. Germline CDR1 SQVTM, CDR2 ANQGSEA. This CDR3 spans 15 amino acids. The CDR3 sequence is CSVTGQGVLTDTQYF.

The chain uses TRBV4-1 and TRBJ1-2. The CDR3 contains 14 residues. Germline CDR1 MGHRA, CDR2 YSYEKL. The CDR3 loop is CASSQMDGGNGYTF.

J is TRBJ2-7 and V is TRBV28; TCRdb lists TRBD1, though no DNA is available to test this call. The length of the CDR3 is 14 residues. The germline V gene encodes CDR1 MDHEN and CDR2 SYDVKM. The CDR3 protein is CASDDRDRAYEQYF.

CDR3 loop: CSARPSGGDENTGELFF. This chain connects TRBV20-1 to TRBJ2-2; TCRdb names TRBD2, which stays unverified in the absence of DNA. The CDR3 sequence is 17 residues long. Per germline, CDR1 DFQATT and CDR2 SNEGSKA (reference sequence).

V gene TRBV29-1 combines with J gene TRBJ1-4; lacking DNA, the TRBD1 call made by TCRdb goes unchecked. This CDR3 has 13 amino acids. CDR1 and CDR2 (germline): SQVTM, ANQGSEA. The CDR3 is CSVGAGLTEKLFF.

The J gene is TRBJ1-5, the V gene TRBV12-3 or TRBV12-4; TCRdb outputs TRBD1, but without DNA this stays unchecked. The CDR3 has 13 amino acids. The CDR3 region is CASSLGRGQPQHF.

The V gene is TRBV7-9, the J gene TRBJ1-2; TCRdb returns TRBD1, unconfirmable since there is no DNA. Germline CDR1 is SEHNR and CDR2 is FQNEAQ (reference sequence). The CDR3 contains 14 residues. The CDR3 here is CASSGSRGNYDYTF.

V usage is TRBV28 and J usage is TRBJ2-2; TCRdb proposes TRBD1, but this gene call is untestable without DNA. The V gene's germline CDR1 is MDHEN and CDR2 SYDVKM. The CDR3 loop spans 15 amino acids. CDR3 amino acids: CASSLSPQGGGELFF.

The CDR3: CASSLATGETQYF. The chain combines TRBV5-1 with TRBJ2-5; without DNA, the TCRdb call of TRBD1 cannot be checked. Germline V CDR1 and CDR2: SGHRS, YFSETQ. This CDR3 is built from 13 residues.

The gene calls are TRBV29-1 and TRBJ1-2. Germline CDR1 reads SQVTM; CDR2 reads ANQGSEA. CDR3 length: 12 amino acids. CDR3 residues: CSVAGLVYGYTF. Supplemented by reference TRBV29-1 and TRBJ1-2, the full variable domain reads SAVISQKPSRDICQRGTSLTIQCQVDSQVTMMFWYRQQPGQSLTLIATANQGSEATYESGFVIDKFPISRPNLTFSTLTVSNMSPEDSSIYLCSVAGLVYGYTFGSGTRLTVV.

CDR3 amino acids: CASSLNRGLDTQYF. The chain is built from TRBV5-1 and TRBJ2-3; with no DNA, the TCRdb D assignment of TRBD1 cannot be verified. The CDR3 covers 14 residues. The germline CDR1 and CDR2 sequences are SGHRS and YFSETQ.

The chain has TRBV5-1 and TRBJ2-1; with no DNA, the TCRdb D assignment of TRBD2 cannot be verified. CDR1 and CDR2 from the germline V gene are SGHRS and YFSETQ. There are 14 residues in the CDR3. The CDR3 loop is CASSLDRTYNEQLF.

The genes are TRBV7-9 and TRBJ2-7; TCRdb names TRBD1, which stays unverified in the absence of DNA. CDR3 length: 16 amino acids. The germline V gene has CDR1 SEHNR and CDR2 FQNEAQ (reference sequence). CDR3 amino acids: CASSPYRDTISYEQYF.

The rearrangement links TRBV2 to TRBJ2-2. Per the germline V gene, CDR1 is SNHLY and CDR2 is FYNNEI. The CDR3 covers 12 residues. The CDR3 reads CASNEGTRELFF.

The chain recombines TRBV15 with TRBJ2-1; TCRdb's D gene call, TRBD2, goes unchecked for lack of DNA. Germline V gene sequence: CDR1 LNHNV, CDR2 YYDKDF (reference sequence). The CDR3 is 19 amino acids. CDR3 sequence: CATSRLAIAGGPLYNEQFF.